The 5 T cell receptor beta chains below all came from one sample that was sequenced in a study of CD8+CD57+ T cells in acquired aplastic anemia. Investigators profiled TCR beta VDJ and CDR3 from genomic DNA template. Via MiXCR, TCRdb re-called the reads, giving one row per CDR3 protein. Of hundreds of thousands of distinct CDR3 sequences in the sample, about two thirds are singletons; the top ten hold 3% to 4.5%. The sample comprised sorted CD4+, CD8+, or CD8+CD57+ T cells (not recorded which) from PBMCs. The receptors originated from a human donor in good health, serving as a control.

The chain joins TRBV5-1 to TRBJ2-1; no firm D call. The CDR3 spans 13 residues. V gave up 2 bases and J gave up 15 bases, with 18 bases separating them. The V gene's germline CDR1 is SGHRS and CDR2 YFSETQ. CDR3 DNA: TGCGCCAGCAGCTTCCTTTCCGGCGTAGAGTTGTTCTTC. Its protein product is CASSFLSGVELFF.

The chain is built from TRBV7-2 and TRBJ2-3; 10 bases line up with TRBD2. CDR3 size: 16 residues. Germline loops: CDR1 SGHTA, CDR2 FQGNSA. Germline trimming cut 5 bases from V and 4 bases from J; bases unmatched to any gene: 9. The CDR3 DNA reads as TGTGCCAGCAGCGATGTGCTAAGCGGGGGGGCAGATACGCAGTATTTT. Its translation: CASSDVLSGGADTQYF.

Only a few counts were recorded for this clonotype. This chain's CDR3 is CASSDGGLYGYTF. In DNA, the CDR3 is TGTGCCAGCAGTGATGGGGGATTGTATGGCTACACCTTC. This chain uses TRBV25-1 with TRBJ1-2; D may be TRBD1 (5 bases). Per germline, CDR1 MGHDK and CDR2 SYGVNS. There are 13 residues in the CDR3. The V end was cut by 3 bases, the J end by 5 bases, with 10 bases between.

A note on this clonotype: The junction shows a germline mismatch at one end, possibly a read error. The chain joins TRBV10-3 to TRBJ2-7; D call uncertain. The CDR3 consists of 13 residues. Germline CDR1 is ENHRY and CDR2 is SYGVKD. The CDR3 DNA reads TGTGCCATCAGTACAGAGGCCCCCTACGAGCAGGACTTC. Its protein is CAISTEAPYEQDF.

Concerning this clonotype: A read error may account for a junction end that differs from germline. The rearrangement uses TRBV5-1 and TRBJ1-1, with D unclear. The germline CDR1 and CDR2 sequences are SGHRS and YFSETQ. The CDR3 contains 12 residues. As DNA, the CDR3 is TGCGCCAGCAGCGCCGGATCCACTGAAGCTCTCTTT. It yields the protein CASSAGSTEALF.